The 15 T cell receptor beta chains below all came from one sample that was sequenced in a study of vaccination and CD4 T cells after COVID-19. Researchers used the Oncomine TCR Beta short-read assay to sequence DNA from cultured CD4+ T cells. In TCRdb, the PCR reads were re-called with MiXCR into one record per CDR3 protein. Of 20,000 to 25,000 distinct CDR3 sequences listed, less than 65% are singletons. These receptors lack a known antigen. Treatment specified: roughly 10-day PBMC culture with coronavirus spike peptide pools or control peptides (ViraFEST assay). The sample consisted of CD4+ T cells from blood, cultured in vitro, taken after SARS-CoV-2 vaccination. These TCRs come from a human donor who received a COVID-19 vaccine.

This clonotype was observed a few times. The rearrangement uses TRBV29-1 and TRBJ1-2; TRBD1 matches 9 bases. Germline V gene sequence: CDR1 SQVTM, CDR2 ANQGSEA. V gave up 4 bases and J gave up 3 bases; unmatched junction bases: 12. The CDR3 contains 16 residues. The CDR3 nucleotides read TGCAGCGTTGGAGGTAGGGGACAGGGTGACTACTATGGCTACACCTTC. Encoded protein: CSVGGRGQGDYYGYTF.

The table lists this clonotype with a few counts. The CDR3 loop reads CASSPTGLDASNQPQHF. CDR3 DNA: TGTGCCAGCAGCCCGACAGGGTTGGATGCGAGCAATCAGCCCCAGCATTTT. This chain links TRBV27 with TRBJ1-5, with TRBD1 matching over 7 bases. Germline V CDR1 and CDR2: MNHEY, SMNVEV (reference sequence). V was pared by 6 bases and J by 1 base, with 12 bases of the junction left unmatched. The CDR3 totals 17 residues.

This clonotype appeared a single time. The chain recombines TRBV7-2 with TRBJ2-5, with D perhaps given as TRBD1 or TRBD2 (5 bases each). Trimming shortened V by 6 bases and J by 5 bases, and 16 bases separated the two germline ends. The CDR3 is 14 residues long. Germline values: CDR1 SGHTA, CDR2 FQGNSA. Written as DNA, the CDR3 is TGTGCCAGCAGTAGGGACCTATTGTGGGAGACCCAGTACTTC. Its translation is CASSRDLLWETQYF.

This sequence joins TRBV2 and TRBJ1-1, with 9 nucleotides matching TRBD1. The trim removed 6 bases at V and 4 bases at J, leaving 3 bases unmatched. Per germline, CDR1 SNHLY and CDR2 FYNNEI. The CDR3 runs 13 residues. CDR3 DNA: TGTGCCAGCAGGACAGGGGGTGTCACTGAAGCTTTCTTT. Translated: CASRTGGVTEAFF.

This rearrangement joins TRBV6-1 to TRBJ1-6; D is uncertain. The germline CDR1 and CDR2 sequences are MNHNS and SASEGT. V lost 8 bases and J 1 base, leaving 18 bases between the germline ends. The length of the CDR3 is 17 residues. In DNA form, the CDR3 reads TGTGCCAGCTCGAGCTACGGGTATGGGTCCTATAATTCACCCCTCCACTTT. Its translation is CASSSYGYGSYNSPLHF.

The V call is TRBV7-9, the J call TRBJ1-1, with TRBD1 matching over 7 bases. Germline V gene lookup returns CDR1 SEHNR and CDR2 FQNEAQ (reference sequence). The V segment lost 5 bases and the J segment 2 bases; nucleotides outside the gene matches: 5. The CDR3 consists of 14 residues. CDR3 amino acids: CASSTGQINTEAFF. The CDR3, as DNA: TGTGCCAGCAGCACGGGACAGATAAACACTGAAGCTTTCTTT.

The rearrangement links TRBV19 to TRBJ1-5; 8 bases fit TRBD1. The CDR3 loop spans 17 amino acids. In germline, CDR1 is LNHDA, CDR2 SQIVND (reference sequence). V shed 5 bases, J shed 0 bases, and the junction held 9 bases outside the gene matches. The CDR3 sequence: CASSGPRQGRSNQPQHF. The CDR3 coding sequence is TGTGCCAGTAGTGGGCCCCGACAGGGGCGTAGCAATCAGCCCCAGCATTTT.

This chain links TRBV25-1 with TRBJ1-1, with D perhaps matching TRBD1 (5 bases). This CDR3 has 17 amino acids. Germline V gene lookup returns CDR1 MGHDK and CDR2 SYGVNS. The V gene lost 6 bases and the J gene lost 9 bases, with 29 bases spanning the gap. The CDR3 sequence: CASRDSGSGTAYRKAFF. CDR3 bases: TGTGCCAGCAGAGACTCGGGTTCCGGGACGGCCTATAGGAAAGCTTTCTTT.

This chain links TRBV5-1 with TRBJ2-5; 10 bases match TRBD2. The CDR3 has 16 residues. V lost 0 bases and J lost 2; bases outside the gene matches: 4. Germline CDR1 reads SGHRS; CDR2 reads YFSETQ. CDR3 coding DNA: TGCGCCAGCAGCTTGGTTCTAGCGGGGGAGCAAGAGACCCAGTACTTC. Protein: CASSLVLAGEQETQYF.

In its sample, this clonotype was seen a few times. The chain is built from TRBV7-9 and TRBJ2-7; D unclear. CDR1 and CDR2 from the germline V gene are SEHNR and FQNEAQ (reference sequence). CDR3 size: 15 residues. V lost 1 base, J lost 2 bases, and 12 bases lay in between. The CDR3 nucleotides read TGTGCCAGCAGCTTAGAGGTATCCCGACCCTACGAGCAGTACTTC. Protein product: CASSLEVSRPYEQYF.

V and J are TRBV28 and TRBJ1-6; D is possibly TRBD1 (6 bases). Trimming cost V 6 bases and J 5 bases, with 23 bases left between them. CDR3 length: 18 amino acids. Per the germline V gene, CDR1 is MDHEN and CDR2 is SYDVKM. CDR3 region: CASSTSGTQGRDNSPLHF. The CDR3 DNA reads TGTGCCAGCAGCACCTCCGGGACGCAGGGGAGGGATAATTCACCCCTCCACTTT.

The chain couples TRBV6-1 to TRBJ1-5, with a weak D call TRBD1 (6 bases). This CDR3 region has 14 residues. The V gene's germline CDR1 is MNHNS and CDR2 SASEGT. The V and J ends lost 2 bases and 7 bases respectively, with 12 bases between them. CDR3 sequence (DNA): TGTGCCAGCAGTGAACAGGGGAGGTACCAGCCCCAGCATTTT. It yields the protein CASSEQGRYQPQHF.

V and J are TRBV15 and TRBJ1-2; no definite D call. The V end lost 0 bases, the J end lost 8 bases, and 13 bases lay between the germline ends. This CDR3 spans 14 amino acids. The V gene's germline CDR1 is LNHNV and CDR2 YYDKDF (reference sequence). The CDR3 region is CATSRDMRAVGYTF. CDR3 bases: TGTGCCACCAGCAGAGATATGAGGGCTGTGGGCTACACCTTC.

The CDR3 is CATSRPPGQGIYEQYF. The DNA of the CDR3 is TGTGCCACCAGCAGACCTCCGGGACAGGGAATTTACGAGCAGTACTTC. V usage is TRBV15 and J usage is TRBJ2-7; 9 positions agree with TRBD1. V gave up 2 bases and J gave up 4 bases; unmatched junction bases: 9. The CDR3 consists of 16 residues. In germline, CDR1 is LNHNV, CDR2 YYDKDF (reference sequence).

This chain connects TRBV6-5 to TRBJ1-2, with D perhaps TRBD1 (5 bases). The V end lost 4 bases, the J end lost 3 bases, and 9 bases lay between the germline ends. Germline CDR1 MNHEY, CDR2 SVGAGI. The CDR3 is 13 residues long. The CDR3 DNA reads as TGTGCCAGCAGTTTTCGGGGGGACTATGGCTACACCTTC. Encoded protein: CASSFRGDYGYTF.